This T cell receptor (beta chain) was identified in a study of identical twins. Findings and limits, study-wide: Insertions ran lower in abundant cord blood beta clonotypes, though not in memory repertoires. Out-of-frame beta chain sequences displayed weaker excess sharing between twins. Analyses of zero insertions could, in part, be confounded by invariant MAIT and iNKT cells.

The CDR3 has 15 amino acids. CDR1 is SEHNR, CDR2 FQNEAQ, per germline (reference sequence). Trimming at V came to 1 base and at J to 5 bases, leaving 5 bases not matched to a gene. This clonotype was recorded a few times. The target antigen is unknown. One entry per CDR3 protein, called by TCRdb with MiXCR from the 5' RACE reads. The table includes nearly 650,000 distinct CDR3 sequences, around 7.4% detected once. Another study also made use of these data, one on yellow fever vaccine responses in identical twins. That publication notes: Reportedly, twins' vaccine T cell responses looked partly convergent and partly personalized.

The sequenced sample consisted of PBMCs. The gene calls are TRBV7-9 and TRBJ2-5; the match to TRBD1 covers 9 bases. The source is a young woman in good health. As DNA, the CDR3 is TGTGCCAGCAGCTTAGAGGGACAGGGATCGGAGACCCAGTACTTC. This translates into CASSLEGQGSETQYF.